Below, 20 T cell receptor beta chains from the same sample are listed, as sequenced in a study of blood T cell repertoires in COVID-19. The data were produced by immunoSEQ multiplex PCR, yet TCRdb's version contains in-frame clones alone and is incomplete. Among fewer than 350,000 clones listed, over 75% were seen once. Source material: peripheral blood. These receptors were taken from a man younger than 35 with active or convalescent COVID-19.

This chain joins TRBV19 and TRBJ2-1; maybe TRBD2 (6 bases). The CDR3 covers 15 residues. Germline V CDR1 and CDR2: LNHDA, SQIVND (reference sequence). The ends were cut back, 0 bases at V and 10 bases at J, with 16 bases in the middle. The CDR3 spells CASSIDRLTRNEQFF. CDR3 sequence (DNA): TGTGCCAGTAGTATAGATCGATTGACTAGAAACGAGCAGTTCTTC.

This clone was seen only a few times. The chain is built from TRBV6-1 and TRBJ1-5, with a possible D match to TRBD1 (5 bases). This CDR3 has 17 amino acids. Per germline, CDR1 MNHNS and CDR2 SASEGT. With 1 base removed from V and 0 bases from J, the gap between germline ends came to 13 bases. The CDR3 nucleotides read TGTGCCAGCAGTGAAGGTAGGGCAGGGCCTAGCAATCAGCCCCAGCATTTT. Protein sequence: CASSEGRAGPSNQPQHF.

The chain recombines TRBV12-5 with TRBJ2-1; TRBD1 matches 7 bases. The germline CDR1 and CDR2 sequences are LGHNT and FRNRAP. V lost 0 bases, J lost 4 bases, and 9 bases stayed unmatched. The CDR3 spans 17 residues. In nucleotides, the CDR3 is TGTGCTAGTGGTTTGGTAAGGGGGCCAGGGAGTTACAATGAGCAGTTCTTC. This encodes CASGLVRGPGSYNEQFF.

The chain recombines TRBV6-5 with TRBJ2-4; D is perhaps TRBD1 (6 bases). Trimming pared 0 bases from V and 7 bases from J, leaving 13 bases between. Per the germline V gene, CDR1 is MNHEY and CDR2 is SVGAGI. This CDR3 spans 15 amino acids. The CDR3 sequence is CASSYSSGVSNIQYF. CDR3 sequence (DNA): TGTGCCAGCAGTTACTCGTCAGGGGTCAGCAACATTCAGTACTTC.

CDR3 protein: CASSVGDSHSGNTIYF. CDR3 sequence (DNA): TGTGCCAGCAGCGTAGGAGACTCACACTCTGGAAACACCATATATTTT. The chain combines TRBV9 with TRBJ1-3; no reliable D call. CDR1 and CDR2 (germline): SGDLS, YYNGEE. The V end lost 0 bases, the J end lost 0 bases, and 10 bases lay between the germline ends. CDR3 length: 16 residues.

The gene calls are TRBV20-1 and TRBJ1-4, with D possibly TRBD1 on 5 matching bases. This CDR3 has 13 residues. V shed 3 bases and J shed 6 bases, with 11 bases lying between them. Germline V gene lookup returns CDR1 DFQATT and CDR2 SNEGSKA (reference sequence). The CDR3 sequence is CSASERGDEKLFF. CDR3 nucleotide sequence: TGCAGTGCTAGTGAAAGGGGCGATGAAAAACTGTTTTTT.

This clone is a singleton in its sample. This rearrangement joins TRBV7-9 to TRBJ1-1; unclear D gene. Germline values: CDR1 SEHNR, CDR2 FQNEAQ (reference sequence). This CDR3 is 14 amino acids long. Trimming removed 3 bases at V and 1 base at J, with 9 bases between. CDR3 sequence reads: CASSFVERNTEAFF. CDR3 DNA: TGTGCCAGCAGCTTCGTAGAGAGGAACACTGAAGCTTTCTTT.

This clone was seen a single time. The rearrangement uses TRBV7-9 and TRBJ2-5; 7 bases match TRBD1. Looked up from germline, CDR1 is SEHNR and CDR2 is FQNEAQ (reference sequence). The CDR3 contains 13 residues. Unmatched junction bases numbered 9, after V lost 7 bases and J lost 7 bases. CDR3 in amino acids: CASNYGTARTQYF. CDR3 coding DNA: TGTGCCAGCAACTATGGGACAGCCCGGACCCAGTACTTC. Filled out from reference TRBV7-9 and TRBJ2-5, the complete variable domain reads DTGVSQNPRHKITKRGQNVTFRCDPISEHNRLYWYRQTLGQGPEFLTYFQNEAQLEKSRLLSDRFSAERPKGSFSTLEIQRTEQGDSAMYLCASNYGTARTQYFGPGTRLLVL.

This chain links TRBV9 with TRBJ2-1; 10 bases match TRBD2. With 3 bases clipped from V and 2 bases from J, the junction kept 17 bases outside the gene matches. The CDR3 covers 20 residues. Per germline, CDR1 SGDLS and CDR2 YYNGEE. This CDR3 reads CASSAPSRASGGRAYNEQFF. Written as DNA, the CDR3 is TGTGCCAGCAGCGCCCCGTCCCGGGCTAGCGGGGGCCGAGCCTACAATGAGCAGTTCTTC.

The chain carries TRBV4-2 and TRBJ2-7; TRBD2 matches at 12 bases. In germline, CDR1 is LGHNA, CDR2 YNFKEQ. The CDR3 loop spans 15 amino acids. V shed 3 bases, J shed 2 bases, and the junction held 2 bases outside the gene matches. The CDR3 is CASSQLAGGTYEQYF. In DNA form, the CDR3 reads TGTGCCAGCAGCCAGCTAGCGGGGGGGACCTACGAGCAGTACTTC.

The chain recombines TRBV5-3 with TRBJ1-2, with TRBD1 matching over 7 bases. TRBV5-3 is labeled an ORF, and its function is uncertain. The CDR3 contains 19 residues. With V trimmed by 1 base and J by 0 bases, 15 bases remained unmatched. CDR3 sequence (DNA): TGTGCCAGAAGCTTGTGGGGCAGGGGGGCTCAGTGCGCTAACTATGGCTACACCTTC. Translating gives CARSLWGRGAQCANYGYTF.

The chain couples TRBV6-5 to TRBJ2-3, with TRBD1 identical over 10 bases. Germline lookup yields CDR1 MNHEY and CDR2 SVGAGI. With 6 bases clipped from V and 6 bases from J, the junction kept 9 bases outside the gene matches. The length of the CDR3 is 15 residues. The CDR3 coding sequence is TGTGCCAGCAGCCTACTGGACAGGGGGTGGGATACGCAGTATTTT. Its translation: CASSLLDRGWDTQYF.

V gene TRBV27 combines with J gene TRBJ1-3, with a weak D call TRBD1 (6 bases). V lost 3 bases, J lost 4 bases, and 10 bases lay in between. Germline V gene data show CDR1 as MNHEY and CDR2 as SMNVEV (reference sequence). CDR3 size: 14 residues. DNA of the CDR3: TGTGCCAGCAGTTTCGCGGGGGCCGGAAACACCATATATTTT. Protein: CASSFAGAGNTIYF.

The chain combines TRBV7-6 with TRBJ1-2, with 8 positions matching TRBD1. This CDR3 region has 15 residues. Losses at the gene ends were 2 bases for V and 3 bases for J; bases not matched to a gene: 5. Germline assignment: CDR1 SGHVS and CDR2 FNYEAQ. DNA of the CDR3: TGTGCCAGCAGCTTAAAGTCAGGGGGCGACTATGGCTACACCTTC. Its translation: CASSLKSGGDYGYTF.

This chain joins TRBV11-2 and TRBJ2-5; 7 bases are a match to TRBD1. The germline V gene encodes CDR1 SGHAT and CDR2 FQNNGV. The CDR3 covers 17 residues. J gave up 5 bases and V 4 bases, and 16 bases lay outside the gene matches. CDR3 sequence: CASSSRRQGILGETQYF. The CDR3 DNA follows: TGTGCCAGCAGCTCCCGTCGACAGGGAATCTTGGGGGAGACCCAGTACTTC.

Only one count was recorded for this clone. J is TRBJ1-3 and V is TRBV6-2 or TRBV6-3; D gene uncertain. The germline V and J ends were trimmed by 2 bases and 2 bases, with 13 bases remaining between them. This CDR3 region has 16 residues. Germline-derived CDR1 and CDR2 are MNHEY and SVGEGT. The CDR3 region has the DNA TGTGCCAGCAGTTACAACCGGGTAAAGGCTGGAAACACCATATATTTT. It encodes CASSYNRVKAGNTIYF.

This chain's CDR3 is CASSLERGLYEQYF. The CDR3, as DNA: TGTGCCAGCAGCTTAGAGCGGGGACTTTACGAGCAGTACTTC. The V and J genes are TRBV11-2 and TRBJ2-7, with D possibly TRBD2 on 6 matching bases. CDR3 length: 14 amino acids. Trimming cost V 0 bases and J 4 bases, with 10 bases left between them. CDR1 is SGHAT, CDR2 FQNNGV, per germline.

On this clone itself: This specimen includes other DNA sequences encoding the same CDR3. The V gene is TRBV9, the J gene TRBJ2-1; a weak D match, TRBD1 (6 bases). The V end was cut by 0 bases, the J end by 6 bases, with 13 bases between. The germline V gene encodes CDR1 SGDLS and CDR2 YYNGEE. The length of the CDR3 is 15 residues. CDR3 DNA: TGTGCCAGCAGCGTAGACCCAGGGGAAGGCAATGAGCAGTTCTTC. Translating it yields CASSVDPGEGNEQFF. Based on the CDR3 plus reference TRBV9 and TRBJ2-1, the full variable domain is DSGVTQTPKHLITATGQRVTLRCSPRSGDLSVYWYQQSLDQGLQFLIQYYNGEERAKGNILERFSAQQFPDLHSELNLSSLELGDSALYFCASSVDPGEGNEQFFGPGTRLTVL.

The chain is built from TRBV6-5 and TRBJ1-1; 9 bases align to TRBD1. In germline, CDR1 is MNHEY, CDR2 SVGAGI. This CDR3 is built from 14 residues. V shed 6 bases, J shed 3 bases, and the junction held 5 bases outside the gene matches. The CDR3 loop reads CASSPGTGYTEAFF. Here the CDR3 DNA reads TGTGCCAGCAGCCCCGGGACAGGGTACACTGAAGCTTTCTTT.

This rearrangement joins TRBV19 to TRBJ1-4; D may be TRBD1 (6 bases). Trimming took 5 bases from V and 8 from J, leaving 12 bases between them. The CDR3 length is 13 residues. From germline, CDR1 is LNHDA and CDR2 SQIVND (reference sequence). CDR3 coding DNA: TGTGCCAGTAGTGTCCGGACAGACGAAAAACTGTTTTTT. Translated: CASSVRTDEKLFF.